This T cell receptor beta chain comes out of a study of neurological immune-mediated disorders. Study-level findings and limits: None of the CDR3 amino acid sequences of expanded clones recurred across subjects, suggesting private repertoires in all groups. HTLV-1-associated myelopathy led in TCR clonal expansion, while multiple sclerosis ranked lowest, below healthy controls.

Germline lookup yields CDR1 MNHEY and CDR2 SVGAGI. After removal of 2 bases from V and 2 bases from J, the junction contained 1 base not matched to a gene. There are 15 residues in the CDR3. With respect to this clonotype: Its antigen is currently unknown.

It was from 2 million PBMCs stored at -80 C that the unsorted libraries were obtained. 5'RACE with 10-nucleotide random UMIs generated the cDNA. TCRdb re-analysed the 5' RACE reads in MiXCR, keeping a single row per CDR3 protein. The sample holds under 20,000 distinct CDR3 sequences, 27% seen once. The chain recombines TRBV6-5 with TRBJ1-2; TRBD1 aligns across 11 bases. The clonotype was recovered from a man aged 45 to 65 with HTLV-1-associated myelopathy (HAM/TSP). Sequencing used PBMCs. CDR3 DNA sequence: TGTGCCAGCAGTTACGGGACAGGGGGAAACTATGGCTACACCTTC. Its translation: CASSYGTGGNYGYTF.